The 8 T cell receptor beta chains listed next were all sequenced from one sample in a study of blood T cell repertoires in COVID-19. TCRdb's copy holds only in-frame clones and misses some; the assay was immunoSEQ multiplex PCR. Of about 57,000 clones listed, roughly 82% were seen once; the top ten hold under 25%. What was sequenced was peripheral blood. Every receptor here comes from a woman aged 55-69 years with acute or convalescent COVID-19.

Relative to its sample, this clone is medium-sized. This chain joins TRBV19 and TRBJ1-5, with a possible D match to TRBD1 (6 bases). The CDR3 has 15 amino acids. The V gene lost 5 bases and the J gene lost 0 bases, with 11 bases spanning the gap. CDR1 and CDR2 from the germline V gene are LNHDA and SQIVND (reference sequence). CDR3 sequence reads: CASSGTFNSNQPQHF. The CDR3, as DNA: TGTGCCAGTAGTGGGACATTCAATAGCAATCAGCCCCAGCATTTT.

The chain joins TRBV5-1 to TRBJ2-3; TRBD2 matches at 12 bases. Germline V gives CDR1 SGHRS, CDR2 YFSETQ. The CDR3 is 16 amino acids. V was pared by 4 bases and J by 2 bases, with 5 bases of the junction left unmatched. This chain's CDR3 is CASSPGLAGNTDTQYF. CDR3 DNA sequence: TGCGCCAGCAGCCCTGGACTAGCGGGGAACACAGATACGCAGTATTTT.

The chain carries TRBV6-5 and TRBJ1-5, with a weak D call TRBD1 (6 bases). This CDR3 region has 14 residues. Trimming removed 6 bases at V and 3 bases at J, with 12 bases between. Germline V gene sequence: CDR1 MNHEY, CDR2 SVGAGI. CDR3 nucleotide sequence: TGTGCCAGCAGGGATACAGGGTACAATCAGCCCCAGCATTTT. Amino acids: CASRDTGYNQPQHF.

This chain joins TRBV7-8 and TRBJ2-3, with a tentative D call TRBD1 (6 bases). Germline V lookup: CDR1 SGHVS, CDR2 FQNEAQ. This CDR3 has 13 residues. V was trimmed by 10 bases and J by 2 bases, leaving 13 bases between them. The DNA for the CDR3 is TGTGCCACTCGGGACATCCTCACAGATACGCAGTATTTT. This encodes CATRDILTDTQYF.

This chain joins TRBV11-3 and TRBJ2-3; 13 bases align to TRBD2. V was clipped by 4 bases and J by 2 bases; unmatched bases: 3. This CDR3 is 16 amino acids long. The germline V gene has CDR1 SGHNT and CDR2 YENEEA. CDR3 sequence reads: CASSSGLAGVTDTQYF. As DNA, the CDR3 is TGTGCCAGCAGCTCCGGACTAGCGGGGGTCACAGATACGCAGTATTTT.

The gene calls are TRBV9 and TRBJ2-2, with TRBD1 matching over 7 bases. Trimming removed 7 bases from V and 5 bases from J; junction bases left unmatched: 8. Germline V CDR1 and CDR2: SGDLS, YYNGEE. The CDR3 contains 14 residues. The CDR3 sequence: CASALTGLTGELFF. The CDR3 bases are TGTGCCAGCGCCCTGACAGGGTTGACCGGGGAGCTGTTTTTT.

The chain is built from TRBV9 and TRBJ1-2; D not resolved. Germline CDR1 SGDLS, CDR2 YYNGEE. The CDR3 is made up of 17 amino acids. The ends were cut back, 3 bases at V and 3 bases at J, with 21 bases in the middle. Here the CDR3 DNA reads TGTGCCAGCAGCGCGAGCATCGAGGGAATACTGGACTATGGCTACACCTTC. Protein sequence: CASSASIEGILDYGYTF.

CDR3 bases: TGTGCCAGCAGCCACCCGAACGGACAGGGGGTATATGGCTACACCTTC. It translates to CASSHPNGQGVYGYTF. The chain uses TRBV4-2 and TRBJ1-2, with 10 bases fitting TRBD1. Trimming at V came to 3 bases and at J to 5 bases, leaving 9 bases not matched to a gene. The CDR3 is 16 amino acids. The germline gives CDR1 LGHNA, CDR2 YNFKEQ.